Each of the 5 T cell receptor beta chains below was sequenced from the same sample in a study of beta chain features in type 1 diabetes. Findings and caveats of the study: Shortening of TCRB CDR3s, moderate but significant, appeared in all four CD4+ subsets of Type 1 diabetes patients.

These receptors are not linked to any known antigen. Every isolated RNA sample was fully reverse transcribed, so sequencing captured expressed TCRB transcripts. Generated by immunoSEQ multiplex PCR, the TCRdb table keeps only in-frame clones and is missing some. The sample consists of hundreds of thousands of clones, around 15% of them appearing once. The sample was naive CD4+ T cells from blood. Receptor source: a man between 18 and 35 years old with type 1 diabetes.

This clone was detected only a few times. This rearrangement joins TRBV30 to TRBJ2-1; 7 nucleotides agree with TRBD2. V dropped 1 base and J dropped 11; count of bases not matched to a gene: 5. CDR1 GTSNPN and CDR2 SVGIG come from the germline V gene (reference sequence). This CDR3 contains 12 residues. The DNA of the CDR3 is TGTGCCTGGAGTGGGGGACTACGGAAGCAGTTCTTC. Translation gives CAWSGGLRKQFF.

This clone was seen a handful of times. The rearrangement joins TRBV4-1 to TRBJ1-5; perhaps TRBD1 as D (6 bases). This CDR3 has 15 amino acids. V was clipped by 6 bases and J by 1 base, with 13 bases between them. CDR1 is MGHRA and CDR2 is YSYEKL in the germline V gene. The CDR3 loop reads CASRDQGPSNQPQHF. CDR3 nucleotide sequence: TGCGCCAGCAGAGATCAGGGGCCGAGCAATCAGCCCCAGCATTTT.

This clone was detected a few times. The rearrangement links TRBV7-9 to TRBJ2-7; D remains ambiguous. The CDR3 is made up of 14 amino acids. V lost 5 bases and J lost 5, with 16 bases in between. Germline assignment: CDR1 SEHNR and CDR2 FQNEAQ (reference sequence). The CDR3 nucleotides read TGTGCCAGCAGCCGGACCGCGTTGGGGAACGAGCAGTACTTC. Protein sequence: CASSRTALGNEQYF. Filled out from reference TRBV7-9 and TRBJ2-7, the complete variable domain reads DTGVSQNPRHKITKRGQNVTFRCDPISEHNRLYWYRQTLGQGPEFLTYFQNEAQLEKSRLLSDRFSAERPKGSFSTLEIQRTEQGDSAMYLCASSRTALGNEQYFGPGTRLTVT.

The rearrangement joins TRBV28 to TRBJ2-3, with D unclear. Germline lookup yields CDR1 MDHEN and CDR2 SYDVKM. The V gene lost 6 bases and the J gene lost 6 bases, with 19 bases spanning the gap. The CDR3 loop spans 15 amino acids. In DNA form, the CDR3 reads TGTGCCAGCAGGGGGTCCGCTCGCGTTGAGGATACGCAGTATTTT. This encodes CASRGSARVEDTQYF.

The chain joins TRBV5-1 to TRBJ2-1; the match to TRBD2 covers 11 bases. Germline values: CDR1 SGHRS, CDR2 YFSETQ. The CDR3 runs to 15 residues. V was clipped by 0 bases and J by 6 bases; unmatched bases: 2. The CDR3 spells CASSLDGTSGNEQFF. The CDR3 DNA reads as TGCGCCAGCAGCTTGGATGGGACTAGCGGCAATGAGCAGTTCTTC.